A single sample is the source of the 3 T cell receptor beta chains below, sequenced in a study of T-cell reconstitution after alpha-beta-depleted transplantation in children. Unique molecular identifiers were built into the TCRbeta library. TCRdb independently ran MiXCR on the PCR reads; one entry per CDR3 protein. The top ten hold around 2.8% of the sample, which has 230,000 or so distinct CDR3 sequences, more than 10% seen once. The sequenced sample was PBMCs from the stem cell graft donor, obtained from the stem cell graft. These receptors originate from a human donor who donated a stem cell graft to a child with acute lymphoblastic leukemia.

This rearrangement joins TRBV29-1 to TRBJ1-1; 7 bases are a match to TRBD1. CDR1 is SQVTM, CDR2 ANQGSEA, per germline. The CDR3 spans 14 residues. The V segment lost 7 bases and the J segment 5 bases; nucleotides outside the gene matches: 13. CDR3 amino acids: CSATTQGKRTEAFF. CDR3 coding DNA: TGCAGCGCAACGACACAGGGGAAGAGGACTGAAGCTTTCTTT.

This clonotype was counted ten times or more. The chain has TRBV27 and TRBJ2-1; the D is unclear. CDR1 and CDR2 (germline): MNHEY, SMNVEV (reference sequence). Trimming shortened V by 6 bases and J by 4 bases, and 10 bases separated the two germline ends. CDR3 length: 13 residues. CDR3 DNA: TGTGCCAGCAGATCAACGGGTTACAATGAGCAGTTCTTC. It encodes CASRSTGYNEQFF.

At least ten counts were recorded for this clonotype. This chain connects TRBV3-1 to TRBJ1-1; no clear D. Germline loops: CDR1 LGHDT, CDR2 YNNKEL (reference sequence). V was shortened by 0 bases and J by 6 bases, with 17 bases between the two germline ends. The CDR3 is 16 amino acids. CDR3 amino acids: CASSQEKARSAPEAFF. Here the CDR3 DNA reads TGTGCCAGCAGCCAAGAAAAGGCCCGCAGTGCCCCTGAAGCTTTCTTT.